This T cell receptor (beta chain) was obtained from a study of prognosis after radiotherapy for stage I lung cancer. The overall study: Radiotherapy preceded distant metastases in four patients (median approximately 7 months); under 16 showed no significant progression.

With two-round multiplex PCR, TCR beta CDR3 sequences were amplified from genomic DNA. Each TRBV and TRBJ gene had its own primer in the first PCR round. MiXCR was run by TCRdb on the multiplex PCR reads, yielding one entry per CDR3 protein. The sample holds roughly 15,000 distinct CDR3 sequences, less than 35% seen once. This clonotype was counted ten times or more. The clonotype comes from a donor older than 45 with non-small cell lung cancer. The source was PBMCs, collected before or after stereotactic body radiation therapy (not recorded which).

CDR3 amino acids: CASSPTELRLGGDTQYF. Here the CDR3 DNA reads TGTGCCAGCAGCCCTACTGAACTACGACTAGGAGGGGATACGCAGTATTTT. The J gene is TRBJ2-3, the V gene TRBV6-1; a weak D match, TRBD2 (6 bases). There are 17 residues in the CDR3. Trimming removed 6 bases from V and 6 bases from J, with 25 bases in between. Germline V lookup: CDR1 MNHNS, CDR2 SASEGT.